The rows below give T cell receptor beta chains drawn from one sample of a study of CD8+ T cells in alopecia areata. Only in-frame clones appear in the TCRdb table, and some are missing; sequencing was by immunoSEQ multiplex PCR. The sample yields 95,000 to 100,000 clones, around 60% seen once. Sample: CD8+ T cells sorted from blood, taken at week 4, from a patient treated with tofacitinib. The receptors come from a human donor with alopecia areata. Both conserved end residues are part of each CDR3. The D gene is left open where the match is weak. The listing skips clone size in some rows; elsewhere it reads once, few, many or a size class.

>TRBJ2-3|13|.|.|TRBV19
CASSILGTDTQYF
TGTGCCAGTAGTATTTTAGGCACAGATACGCAGTATTTT
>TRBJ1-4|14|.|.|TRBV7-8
CASSYTGTNEKLFF
TGTGCCAGCAGCTACACAGGGACTAATGAAAAACTGTTTTTT
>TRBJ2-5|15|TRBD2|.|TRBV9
CASSVGTSGQETQYF
TGTGCCAGCAGCGTAGGGACTAGCGGACAAGAGACCCAGTACTTC
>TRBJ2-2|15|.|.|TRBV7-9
CASSPGPVNTGELFF
TGTGCCAGCAGCCCGGGACCCGTAAACACCGGGGAGCTGTTTTTT
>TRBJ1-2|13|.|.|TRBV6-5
CATALRVNYGYTF
TGTGCCACCGCTTTAAGGGTTAACTATGGCTACACCTTC
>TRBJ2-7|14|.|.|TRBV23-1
CASSPAWGPYEQYF
TGCGCCAGTAGCCCTGCCTGGGGCCCCTACGAGCAGTACTTC
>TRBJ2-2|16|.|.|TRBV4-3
CASSPTAGTGAGELFF
TGCGCCAGCAGCCCTACAGCTGGGACCGGGGCCGGGGAGCTGTTTTTT
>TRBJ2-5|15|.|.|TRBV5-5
CASSLASFGGETQYF
TGTGCCAGCTCCCTGGCTAGCTTCGGCGGGGAGACCCAGTACTTC
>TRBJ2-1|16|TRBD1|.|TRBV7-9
CASSLGPGQVYNEQFF
TGTGCCAGCAGCTTAGGCCCGGGACAGGTATACAATGAGCAGTTCTTC
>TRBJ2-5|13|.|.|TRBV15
CATSTRESETQYF
TGTGCCACCAGCACCAGGGAGTCAGAGACCCAGTACTTC
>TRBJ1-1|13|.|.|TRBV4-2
CASSPGVNTEAFF
TGTGCCAGCAGCCCCGGGGTGAACACTGAAGCTTTCTTT
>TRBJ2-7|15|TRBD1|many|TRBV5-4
CASSVGTGFSYEQYF
TGTGCCAGCAGCGTCGGGACAGGGTTTTCCTACGAGCAGTACTTC
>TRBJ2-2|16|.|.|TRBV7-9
CASRAPAKGFTGELFF
TGTGCCAGCAGAGCACCGGCTAAAGGCTTCACCGGGGAGCTGTTTTTT
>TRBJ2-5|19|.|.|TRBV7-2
CASSLVLLPRDPPRRTQYF
TGTGCCAGCAGCTTAGTACTCCTCCCAAGGGACCCCCCAAGGCGGACCCAGTACTTC
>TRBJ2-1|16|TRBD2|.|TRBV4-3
CASSQVLAGVSNEQFF
TGCGCCAGCAGCCAAGTGCTAGCGGGGGTTAGCAATGAGCAGTTCTTC
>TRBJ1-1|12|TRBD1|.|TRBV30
CALRQGNTEAFF
TGTGCCTTAAGACAGGGGAACACTGAAGCTTTCTTT
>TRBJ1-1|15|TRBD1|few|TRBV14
CASSQTGGLGTEAFF
TGTGCCAGCAGCCAGACAGGGGGCTTGGGCACTGAAGCTTTCTTT
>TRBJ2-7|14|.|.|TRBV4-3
CASSPERSSYEQYF
TGCGCCAGCAGCCCTGAACGGAGCTCCTACGAGCAGTACTTC
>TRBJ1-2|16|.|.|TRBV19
CASSIDEQGGSYGYTF
TGTGCCAGTAGTATAGATGAACAGGGCGGCAGCTATGGCTACACCTTC
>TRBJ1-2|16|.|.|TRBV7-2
CASSPFQGSSSYGYTF
TGTGCCAGCAGCCCTTTTCAGGGGAGTAGTAGCTATGGCTACACCTTC
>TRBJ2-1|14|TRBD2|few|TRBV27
CASSFSGTNNEQFF
TGTGCCAGCAGTTTCAGCGGGACTAACAATGAGCAGTTCTTC
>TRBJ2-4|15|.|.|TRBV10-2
CATRWGERAKNIQYF
TGCGCCACCAGATGGGGCGAGCGGGCCAAAAACATTCAGTACTTC
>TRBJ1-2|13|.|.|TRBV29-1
CSVETGINYGYTF
TGCAGCGTTGAAACAGGCATTAACTATGGCTACACCTTC
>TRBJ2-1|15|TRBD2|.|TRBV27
CASSLSSGTYNEQFF
TGTGCCAGCAGTCTATCTAGCGGTACCTACAATGAGCAGTTCTTC
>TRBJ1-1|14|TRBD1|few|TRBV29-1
CSVGDRGKRTEAFF
TGCAGCGTTGGGGACAGGGGGAAGAGGACTGAAGCTTTCTTT
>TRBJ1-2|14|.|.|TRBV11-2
CASSSDTNDYGYTF
TGTGCCAGCAGCTCGGACACCAACGACTATGGCTACACCTTC
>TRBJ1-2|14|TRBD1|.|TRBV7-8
CASSTLTGAEGYTF
TGTGCCAGCAGCACCTTAACAGGGGCGGAAGGCTACACCTTC
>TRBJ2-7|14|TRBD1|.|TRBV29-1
CSVVGQGSSYEQYF
TGCAGCGTTGTCGGACAGGGGTCTTCCTACGAGCAGTACTTC
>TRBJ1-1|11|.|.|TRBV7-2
CASSWAEEAFF
TGTGCCAGCAGCTGGGCCGAGGAAGCTTTCTTT
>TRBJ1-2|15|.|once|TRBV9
CASSVEPLPNGGYTF
TGTGCCAGCAGCGTAGAGCCGCTCCCAAACGGAGGCTACACCTTC
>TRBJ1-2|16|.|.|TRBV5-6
CASSLARRNPFYGYTF
TGTGCCAGCAGCTTGGCCCGACGGAACCCCTTCTATGGCTACACCTTC
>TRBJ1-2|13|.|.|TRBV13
CASSFGDLYGYTF
TGTGCCAGCAGCTTTGGGGATCTATATGGCTACACCTTC